A selection of T cell receptor beta chains follows, all from one sample in a study of T cells after yellow fever vaccination. TCRdb fed the 5' RACE reads into MiXCR, producing one record per CDR3 protein. Here the sample spans 150,000 to 200,000 distinct CDR3 sequences, roughly 6.4% being singletons. Sequenced material: CD4+ T cells sorted from PBMCs, taken on the day of the first yellow fever vaccination. The receptor set was obtained from a man aged 18 to 35 who received the YFV17D yellow fever vaccine. The CDR3 runs from the conserved cysteine through the conserved F or W. The order of the fields is D gene, CDR3 length, V gene, clone size, J gene, CDR3 protein, CDR3 DNA. The D gene is left open where the match is weak. Size is stated for part of the rows, as once, few or many counts, or as a class when the clone is expanded.

>NA|14|TRBV20-1|NA|TRBJ2-6
CSASLGPGANVLTF
TGCAGTGCTAGTCTGGGTCCCGGGGCCAACGTCCTGACTTTC
>NA|13|TRBV20-1|many|TRBJ1-1
CSARDMVYTEAFF
TGCAGTGCTAGAGATATGGTTTACACTGAAGCTTTCTTT
>NA|16|TRBV20-1|many|TRBJ2-3
CSARALGRGSTDTQYF
TGCAGTGCTAGGGCTTTAGGGCGGGGCAGCACAGATACGCAGTATTTT
>NA|14|TRBV2|few|TRBJ2-3
CASSEEGHTDTQYF
TGTGCCAGCAGTGAAGAGGGGCACACAGATACGCAGTATTTT
>TRBD1|15|TRBV7-9|many|TRBJ1-1
CASSLGDRPNTEAFF
TGTGCCAGCAGCTTAGGGGACAGGCCCAACACTGAAGCTTTCTTT
>NA|14|TRBV7-8|NA|TRBJ2-5
CASSALGEQETQYF
TGTGCCAGCAGCGCGCTCGGGGAACAAGAGACCCAGTACTTC
>TRBD1|14|TRBV5-1|many|TRBJ2-3
CASCRSGGEDTQYF
TGCGCCAGCTGCCGTTCAGGGGGCGAAGATACGCAGTATTTT
>TRBD1|14|TRBV4-1|many|TRBJ2-7
CASSQTGVTYEQYF
TGCGCCAGCAGCCAGACAGGGGTCACCTACGAGCAGTACTTC
>NA|15|TRBV11-2|NA|TRBJ2-1
CASSSTSGSYNEQFF
TGTGCCAGCAGCTCCACCAGCGGGTCCTACAATGAGCAGTTCTTC
>TRBD1|14|TRBV18|NA|TRBJ1-5
CASSQQGARQPQHF
TGTGCCAGCTCACAACAGGGGGCCCGGCAGCCCCAGCATTTT
>NA|16|TRBV6-2/TRBV6-3|NA|TRBJ2-2
CASSSDPLGGTGELFF
TGTGCCAGCAGTTCCGATCCCCTGGGCGGCACCGGGGAGCTGTTTTTT
>TRBD2|15|TRBV5-1|many|TRBJ2-2
CASSFGLAGTGELFF
TGCGCCAGCAGCTTTGGACTAGCGGGGACCGGGGAGCTGTTTTTT
>NA|15|TRBV4-3|many|TRBJ2-3
CASSQEPQDTDTQYF
TGCGCCAGCAGCCAAGAACCCCAGGACACAGATACGCAGTATTTT
>NA|18|TRBV5-1|few|TRBJ1-4
CASSLAIPGIATNEKLFF
TGCGCCAGCAGCTTGGCCATCCCAGGGATTGCAACTAATGAAAAACTGTTTTTT
>TRBD1|14|TRBV5-1|many|TRBJ2-3
CASSRQGSTDTQYF
TGCGCCAGCAGTCGACAGGGGAGCACAGATACGCAGTATTTT
>NA|15|TRBV6-5|few|TRBJ1-3
CASSSVPGSGNTIYF
TGTGCCAGCAGTTCAGTTCCGGGCTCTGGAAACACCATATATTTT
>NA|13|TRBV5-1|many|TRBJ1-2
CASSPDFNYGYTF
TGCGCCAGCAGCCCAGATTTTAACTATGGCTACACCTTC
>NA|16|TRBV27|NA|TRBJ1-1
CASSPPQGRGNTEAFF
TGTGCCAGCAGTCCACCCCAGGGGCGTGGGAACACTGAAGCTTTCTTT
>NA|13|TRBV7-2|few|TRBJ2-3
CASKVAGTDTQYF
TGTGCCAGCAAAGTGGCGGGCACAGATACGCAGTATTTT
>TRBD2|15|TRBV20-1|NA|TRBJ2-4
CSAFTSGGSTNIQYF
TGCAGTGCTTTTACTAGCGGGGGATCAACTAACATTCAGTACTTC
>NA|13|TRBV6-2/TRBV6-3|NA|TRBJ1-5
CASRGAGRQPQHF
TGTGCCAGCAGGGGTGCAGGTCGTCAGCCCCAGCATTTT
>NA|16|TRBV7-2|NA|TRBJ1-3
CASSLVGRGPGNTIYF
TGTGCCAGCAGCTTAGTGGGCAGGGGACCTGGAAACACCATATATTTT
>TRBD1|16|TRBV12-3/TRBV12-4|many|TRBJ1-1
CASSPVGRTGSTEAFF
TGTGCCAGCAGTCCGGTGGGCCGGACAGGGAGTACTGAAGCTTTCTTT
>NA|16|TRBV7-9|NA|TRBJ2-3
CASSPQGRTSRNTQYF
TGTGCCAGCAGCCCCCAGGGGCGGACTAGTCGCAATACGCAGTATTTT
>NA|13|TRBV7-9|few|TRBJ2-3
CASTGRGTDTQYF
TGTGCCAGCACCGGGAGAGGCACAGATACGCAGTATTTT
>TRBD2|16|TRBV29-1|NA|TRBJ2-1
CSARPGLAGGLSDPFF
TGCAGCGCCCGACCGGGACTAGCGGGGGGGCTCAGTGACCCTTTCTTC
>NA|15|TRBV2|many|TRBJ2-6
CASSETRAGANVLTF
TGTGCCAGCAGTGAAACAAGGGCTGGGGCCAACGTCCTGACTTTC
>NA|18|TRBV6-5|many|TRBJ2-6
CASSYSLKPNSGANVLTF
TGTGCCAGCAGTTACTCCTTAAAGCCCAACTCTGGGGCCAACGTCCTGACTTTC
>TRBD1|10|TRBV20-1|many|TRBJ1-2
CSAERGRVTF
TGCAGTGCTGAAAGGGGGCGAGTAACCTTC
>NA|14|TRBV6-5|many|TRBJ1-2
CASSLPSREDGYTF
TGTGCCAGCAGTTTACCTTCAAGGGAAGACGGCTACACCTTC
>NA|14|TRBV18|many|TRBJ2-1
CASSPGSSYNEQFF
TGTGCCAGCTCACCAGGTAGCTCCTACAATGAGCAGTTCTTC